This T cell receptor beta chain appears in the sequencing data of a study of shared clonotypes between healthy human individuals. Sequenced by immunoSEQ multiplex PCR; TCRdb stores in-frame clones only, minus some. The sample holds 1,400,000 or so clones, approximately 98.5% seen once. Details on this clone: This same CDR3 is encoded by further DNA sequences in the sample.

CD45RA-negative memory and CD45RA+ naive subsets were split from the CD4+ cells. CDR3 size: 12 residues. V lost 5 bases, J lost 2 bases, and 7 bases lay in between. Germline V gene sequence: CDR1 SEHNR, CDR2 FQNEAQ (reference sequence). The sequence derives from a man between 25 and 39 years old in good health. Sample: naive CD4+ T cells sorted from blood. This sample's subset: CD45RA+ positively selected. V and J are TRBV7-9 and TRBJ2-7, with unresolved D. CDR3 protein: CASSLAAYEQYF. CDR3 nucleotides: TGTGCCAGCAGCCTGGCAGCCTACGAGCAGTACTTC.